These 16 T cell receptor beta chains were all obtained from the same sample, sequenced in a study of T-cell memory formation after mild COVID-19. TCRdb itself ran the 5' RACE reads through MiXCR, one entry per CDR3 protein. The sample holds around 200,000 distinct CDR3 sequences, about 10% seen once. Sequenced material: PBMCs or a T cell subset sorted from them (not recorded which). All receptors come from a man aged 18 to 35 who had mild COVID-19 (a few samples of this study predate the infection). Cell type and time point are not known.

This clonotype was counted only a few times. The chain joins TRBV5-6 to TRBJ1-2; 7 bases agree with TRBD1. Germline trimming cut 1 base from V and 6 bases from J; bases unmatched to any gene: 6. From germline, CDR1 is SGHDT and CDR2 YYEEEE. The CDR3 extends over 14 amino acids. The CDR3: CASSLTGEDDGYTF. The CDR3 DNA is TGTGCCAGCAGCTTGACAGGGGAGGACGATGGCTACACCTTC.

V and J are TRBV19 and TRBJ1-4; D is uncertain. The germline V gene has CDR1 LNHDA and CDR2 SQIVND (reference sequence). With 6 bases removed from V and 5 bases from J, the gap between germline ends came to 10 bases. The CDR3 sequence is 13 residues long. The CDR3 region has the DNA TGTGCCAGTAGGAGGGTACTAAATGAAAAACTGTTTTTT. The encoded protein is CASRRVLNEKLFF.

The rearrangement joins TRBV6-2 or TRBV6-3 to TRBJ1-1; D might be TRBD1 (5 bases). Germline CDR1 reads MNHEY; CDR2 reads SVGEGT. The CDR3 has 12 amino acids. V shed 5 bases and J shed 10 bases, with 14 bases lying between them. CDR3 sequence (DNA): TGTGCCAGCAGTGATCAGGGCCGAGGAGCTTTCTTT. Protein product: CASSDQGRGAFF.

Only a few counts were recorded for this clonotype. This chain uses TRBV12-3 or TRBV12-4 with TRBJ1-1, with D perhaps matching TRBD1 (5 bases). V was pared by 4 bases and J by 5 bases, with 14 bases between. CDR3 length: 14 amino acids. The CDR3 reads CASSYGGSNTEAFF. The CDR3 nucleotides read TGTGCCAGCAGTTACGGGGGGAGTAATACTGAAGCTTTCTTT.

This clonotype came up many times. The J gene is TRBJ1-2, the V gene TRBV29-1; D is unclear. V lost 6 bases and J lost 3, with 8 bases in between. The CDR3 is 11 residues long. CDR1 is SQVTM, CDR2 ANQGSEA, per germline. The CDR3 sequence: CSVTGYYGYTF. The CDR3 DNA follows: TGCAGCGTAACGGGGTACTATGGCTACACCTTC.

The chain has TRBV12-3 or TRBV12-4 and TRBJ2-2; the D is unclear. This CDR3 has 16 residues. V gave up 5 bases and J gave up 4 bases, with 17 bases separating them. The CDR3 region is CASSTVNTLPTGELFF. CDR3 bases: TGTGCCAGCAGTACTGTAAATACCCTACCCACCGGGGAGCTGTTTTTT.

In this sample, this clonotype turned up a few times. CDR3 protein: CASSSGQGHNSPLHF. CDR3 DNA: TGTGCCAGCAGTTCGGGACAGGGTCATAATTCACCCCTCCACTTT. The V call is TRBV6-5, the J call TRBJ1-6; 9 positions match TRBD1. V lost 4 bases to trimming and J lost 5 bases; unmatched junction nucleotides: 3. This CDR3 is 15 amino acids long. Looked up from germline, CDR1 is MNHEY and CDR2 is SVGAGI.

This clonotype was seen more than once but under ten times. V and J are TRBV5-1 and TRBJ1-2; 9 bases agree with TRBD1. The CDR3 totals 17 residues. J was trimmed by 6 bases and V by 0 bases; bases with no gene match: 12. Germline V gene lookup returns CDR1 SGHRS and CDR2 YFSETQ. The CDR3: CASSLANPDRGYHGYTF. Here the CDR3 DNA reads TGCGCCAGCAGCTTGGCCAACCCAGACAGGGGGTATCATGGCTACACCTTC.

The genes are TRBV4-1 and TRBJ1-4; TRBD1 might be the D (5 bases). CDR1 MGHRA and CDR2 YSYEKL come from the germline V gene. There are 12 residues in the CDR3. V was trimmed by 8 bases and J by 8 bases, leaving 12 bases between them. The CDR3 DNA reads TGCGCCAGCTCCCAGAGGGGCGAAAAACTGTTTTTT. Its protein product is CASSQRGEKLFF.

The CDR3 sequence is CSASPGGPGSYNSPLHF. Written as DNA, the CDR3 is TGCAGTGCTTCCCCGGGCGGGCCTGGCTCCTATAATTCACCCCTCCACTTT. The V gene is TRBV20-1, the J gene TRBJ1-6; no firm D call. Trimming took off 5 bases at V and 0 bases at J, with 17 bases between the two ends. Germline-derived CDR1 and CDR2 are DFQATT and SNEGSKA (reference sequence). The CDR3 covers 17 residues.

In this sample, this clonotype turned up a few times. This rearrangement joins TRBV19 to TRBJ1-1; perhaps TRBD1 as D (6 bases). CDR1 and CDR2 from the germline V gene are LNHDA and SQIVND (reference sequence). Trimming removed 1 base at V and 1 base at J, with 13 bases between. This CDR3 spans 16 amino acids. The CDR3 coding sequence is TGTGCCAGTAGTATAGCAGGGGTGGTTAAGAACACTGAAGCTTTCTTT. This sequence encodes CASSIAGVVKNTEAFF.

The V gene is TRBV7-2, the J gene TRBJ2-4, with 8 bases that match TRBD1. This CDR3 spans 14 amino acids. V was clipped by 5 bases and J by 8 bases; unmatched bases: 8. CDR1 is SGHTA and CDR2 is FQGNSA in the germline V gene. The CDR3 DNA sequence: TGTGCCAGCAGCCTTCAGGGGGCGAGTGACATTCAGTACTTC. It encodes CASSLQGASDIQYF.

The DNA of the CDR3 is TGTGCCAGCAGTGTTCTGGGTGCGCTGTTTTTT. This codes for CASSVLGALFF. J is TRBJ2-2 and V is TRBV2; no firm D call. V was pared by 4 bases and J by 13 bases, with 10 bases between. Germline CDR1 SNHLY, CDR2 FYNNEI. CDR3 size: 11 residues.

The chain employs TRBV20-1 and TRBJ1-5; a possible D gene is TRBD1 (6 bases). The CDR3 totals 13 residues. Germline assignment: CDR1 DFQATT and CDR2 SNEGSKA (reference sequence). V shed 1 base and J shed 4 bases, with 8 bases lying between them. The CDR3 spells CSARAGANQPQHF. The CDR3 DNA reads TGCAGTGCTAGAGCAGGGGCGAATCAGCCCCAGCATTTT.

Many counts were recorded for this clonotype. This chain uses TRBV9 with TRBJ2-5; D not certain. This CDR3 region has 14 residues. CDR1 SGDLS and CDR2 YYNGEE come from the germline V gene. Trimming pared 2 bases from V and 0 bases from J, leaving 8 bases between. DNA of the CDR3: TGTGCCAGCAGCGTCGGTCTGTACCAAGAGACCCAGTACTTC. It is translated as CASSVGLYQETQYF.

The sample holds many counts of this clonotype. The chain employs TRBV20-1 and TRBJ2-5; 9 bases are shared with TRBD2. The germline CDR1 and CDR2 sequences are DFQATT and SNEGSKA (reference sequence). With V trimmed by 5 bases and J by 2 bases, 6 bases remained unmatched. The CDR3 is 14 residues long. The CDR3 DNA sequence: TGCAGTGCTCCGCGGGGGGGCCTACAAGAGACCCAGTACTTC. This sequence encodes CSAPRGGLQETQYF.